A selection of T cell receptor beta chains follows, all from one sample in a study of CXCR3-negative and CXCR3-positive naive CD8 T cells. With the 5' RACE reads reprocessed, TCRdb shows one record per CDR3 protein and no DNA. This listing includes roughly 110,000 distinct CDR3 sequences. The source material was naive CXCR3+ CD8+ T cells from blood. The receptor set was obtained from a human donor in good health. Some clones in this sample may be carry-over from other donors' samples. The CDR3 runs from the conserved cysteine through the conserved F or W.

j_gene	len	v_gene	CDR3aa
TRBJ2-2	13	TRBV29-1	CSVVQGGAGELFF
TRBJ2-5	15	TRBV28	CASSFRDRGGETQYF
TRBJ2-3	16	TRBV11-2	CASSLGAQGRQDTQYF
TRBJ1-4	16	TRBV14	CASSPDGDRPGEKLFF
TRBJ2-5	16	TRBV7-9	CASTSSPTSDGETQYF
TRBJ2-7	14	TRBV28	CASSFTVDTYEQYF
TRBJ2-1	15	TRBV7-3	CASSLTPDSYNEQFF
TRBJ1-6	15	TRBV15	CATSRDRGQGSPLHF
TRBJ1-1	13	TRBV11-3	CASSLVLGEEAFF
TRBJ2-1	14	TRBV6-2/TRBV6-3	CASEPSGQSNEQFF
TRBJ1-5	15	TRBV5-1	CASRLDRNSNQPQHF